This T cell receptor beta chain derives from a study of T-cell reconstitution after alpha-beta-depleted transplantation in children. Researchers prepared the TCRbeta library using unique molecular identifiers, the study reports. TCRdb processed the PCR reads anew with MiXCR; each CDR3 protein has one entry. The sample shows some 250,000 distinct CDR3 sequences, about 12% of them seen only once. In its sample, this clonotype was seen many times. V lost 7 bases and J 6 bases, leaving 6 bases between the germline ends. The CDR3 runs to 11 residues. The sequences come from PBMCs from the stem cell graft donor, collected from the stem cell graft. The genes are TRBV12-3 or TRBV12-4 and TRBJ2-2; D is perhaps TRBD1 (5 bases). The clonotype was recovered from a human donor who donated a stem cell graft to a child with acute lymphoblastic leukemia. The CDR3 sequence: CASTTAGELFF. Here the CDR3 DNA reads TGTGCCAGCACGACAGCCGGGGAGCTGTTTTTT.